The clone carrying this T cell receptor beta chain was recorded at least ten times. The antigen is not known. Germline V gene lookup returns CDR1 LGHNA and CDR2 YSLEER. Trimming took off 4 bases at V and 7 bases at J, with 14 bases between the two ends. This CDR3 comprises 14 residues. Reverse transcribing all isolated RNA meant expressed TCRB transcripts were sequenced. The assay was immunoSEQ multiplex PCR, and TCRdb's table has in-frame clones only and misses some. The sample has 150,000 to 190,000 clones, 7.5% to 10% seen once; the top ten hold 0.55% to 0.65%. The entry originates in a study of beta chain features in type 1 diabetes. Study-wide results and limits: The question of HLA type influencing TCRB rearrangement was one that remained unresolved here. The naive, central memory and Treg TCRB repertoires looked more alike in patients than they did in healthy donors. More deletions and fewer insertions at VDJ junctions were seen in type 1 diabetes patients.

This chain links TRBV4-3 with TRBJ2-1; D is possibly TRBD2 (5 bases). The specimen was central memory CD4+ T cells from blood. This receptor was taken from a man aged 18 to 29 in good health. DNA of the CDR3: TGCGCCAGCAGCCGTGGAGGCCCCGTTAATGAGCAGTTCTTC. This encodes CASSRGGPVNEQFF.